This TCR beta chain was observed in a study of neurological immune-mediated disorders. Study overall: Of the 35 or so patients with multiple sclerosis, about 31 had relapsing-remitting MS, whereas the remaining 3 had secondary progressive MS. Study findings and constraints: Repertoires from 18 of 34 multiple sclerosis patients grouped phylogenetically into a related-CDR3 cluster, suggesting a possible signature.

The sample holds many counts of this clonotype. What it binds is unknown. TCRdb reprocessed the 5' RACE reads with MiXCR, giving one entry per CDR3 protein. Here the sample spans fewer than 35,000 distinct CDR3 sequences, 2.5% to 4% being singletons. With 6 bases removed from V and 1 base from J, the gap between germline ends came to 9 bases. This CDR3 has 14 amino acids. J is TRBJ2-2 and V is TRBV12-3 or TRBV12-4; D unclear. The sample taken for sequencing was PBMCs. The sequence was obtained from a woman aged 25 to 39 with multiple sclerosis. The CDR3 DNA is TGTGCCAGCAGCCGACAAGGGAACACCGGGGAGCTGTTTTTT. Its translation is CASSRQGNTGELFF.